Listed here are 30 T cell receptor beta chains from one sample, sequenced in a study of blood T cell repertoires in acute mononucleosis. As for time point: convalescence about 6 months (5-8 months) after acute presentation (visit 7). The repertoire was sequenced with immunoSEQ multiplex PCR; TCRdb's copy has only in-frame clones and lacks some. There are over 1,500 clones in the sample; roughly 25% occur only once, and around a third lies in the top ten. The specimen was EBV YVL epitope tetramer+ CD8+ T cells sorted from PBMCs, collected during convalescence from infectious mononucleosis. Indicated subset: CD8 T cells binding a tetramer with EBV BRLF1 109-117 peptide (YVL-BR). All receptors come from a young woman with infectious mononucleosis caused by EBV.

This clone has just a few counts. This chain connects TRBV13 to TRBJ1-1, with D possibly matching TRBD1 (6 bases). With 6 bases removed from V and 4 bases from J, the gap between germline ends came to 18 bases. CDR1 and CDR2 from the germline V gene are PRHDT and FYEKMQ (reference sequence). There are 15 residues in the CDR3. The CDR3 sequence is CASRPLLGGGTEAFF. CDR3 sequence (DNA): TGTGCCAGCAGACCTCTCCTCGGGGGCGGCACTGAAGCTTTCTTT.

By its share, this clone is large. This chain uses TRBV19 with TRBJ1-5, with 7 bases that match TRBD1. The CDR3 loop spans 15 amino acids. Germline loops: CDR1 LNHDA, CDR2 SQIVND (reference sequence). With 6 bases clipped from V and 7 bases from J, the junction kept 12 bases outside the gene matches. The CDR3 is CASRPHLGGGQPQHF. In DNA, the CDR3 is TGTGCCAGTAGACCTCATCTTGGAGGGGGCCAGCCCCAGCATTTT.

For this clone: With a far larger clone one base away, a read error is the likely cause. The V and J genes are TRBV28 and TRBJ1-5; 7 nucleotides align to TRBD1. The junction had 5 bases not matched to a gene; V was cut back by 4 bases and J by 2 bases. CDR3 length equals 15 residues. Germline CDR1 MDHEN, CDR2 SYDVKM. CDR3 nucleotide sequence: TGTGCCAGCAGTTCACTCAGGGGGGGCAATCAGCCCCAGCATTTT. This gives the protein CASSSLRGGNQPQHF.

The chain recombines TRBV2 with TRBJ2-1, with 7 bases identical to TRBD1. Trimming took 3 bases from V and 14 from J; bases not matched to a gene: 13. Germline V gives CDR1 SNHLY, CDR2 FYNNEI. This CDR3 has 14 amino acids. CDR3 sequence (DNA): TGTGCCAGCAGTGATTGGCAGGGGGAATCAAATGAGTTCTTC. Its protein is CASSDWQGESNEFF.

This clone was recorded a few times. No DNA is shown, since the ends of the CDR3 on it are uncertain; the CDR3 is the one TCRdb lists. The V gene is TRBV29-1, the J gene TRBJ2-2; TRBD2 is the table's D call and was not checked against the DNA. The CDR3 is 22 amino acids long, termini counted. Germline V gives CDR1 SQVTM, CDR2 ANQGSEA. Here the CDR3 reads CSVGGTGSGTSGRFEHRGAVFF.

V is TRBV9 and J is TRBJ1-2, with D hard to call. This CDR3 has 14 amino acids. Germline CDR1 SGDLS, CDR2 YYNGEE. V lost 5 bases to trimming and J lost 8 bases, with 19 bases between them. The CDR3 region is CASSEYGSGAGYTF. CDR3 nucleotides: TGTGCCAGCAGTGAGTACGGCTCCGGCGCGGGCTACACCTTC. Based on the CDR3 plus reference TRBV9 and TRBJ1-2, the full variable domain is DSGVTQTPKHLITATGQRVTLRCSPRSGDLSVYWYQQSLDQGLQFLIQYYNGEERAKGNILERFSAQQFPDLHSELNLSSLELGDSALYFCASSEYGSGAGYTFGSGTRLTVV.

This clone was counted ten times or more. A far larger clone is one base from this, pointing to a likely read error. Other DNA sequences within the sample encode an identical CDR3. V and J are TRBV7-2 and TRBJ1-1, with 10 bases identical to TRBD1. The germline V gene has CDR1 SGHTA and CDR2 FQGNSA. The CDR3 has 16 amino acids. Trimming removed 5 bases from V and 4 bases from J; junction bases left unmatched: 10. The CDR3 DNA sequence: TGTGCCAGCAGCCAAGACGACAGGGGGCTGAGCACTGAAGCTTTCTTT. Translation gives CASSQDDRGLSTEAFF. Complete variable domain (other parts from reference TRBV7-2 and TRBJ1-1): GAGVSQSPSNKVTEKGKDVELRCDPISGHTALYWYRQSLGQGLEFLIYFQGNSAPDKSGLPSDRFSAERTGGSVSTLTIQRTQQEDSAVYLCASSQDDRGLSTEAFFGQGTRLTVV.

The CDR3 region is CASSALRDRGNQETQYF. The CDR3 DNA reads TGTGCCAGCAGCGCGCTACGGGACAGGGGGAACCAAGAGACCCAGTACTTC. The rearrangement joins TRBV7-8 to TRBJ2-5, with TRBD1 matching over 11 bases. CDR1 is SGHVS, CDR2 FQNEAQ, per germline. V gave up 5 bases and J gave up 0 bases; unmatched junction bases: 8. The CDR3 contains 17 residues.

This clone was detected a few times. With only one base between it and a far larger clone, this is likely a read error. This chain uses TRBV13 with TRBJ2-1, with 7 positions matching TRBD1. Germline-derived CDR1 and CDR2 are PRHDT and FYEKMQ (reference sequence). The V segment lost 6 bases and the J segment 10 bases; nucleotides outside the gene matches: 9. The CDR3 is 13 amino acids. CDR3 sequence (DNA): TGTGCCAGCAGTTGGACAGGTTCCTACGAGCAGTTCTTC. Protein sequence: CASSWTGSYEQFF.

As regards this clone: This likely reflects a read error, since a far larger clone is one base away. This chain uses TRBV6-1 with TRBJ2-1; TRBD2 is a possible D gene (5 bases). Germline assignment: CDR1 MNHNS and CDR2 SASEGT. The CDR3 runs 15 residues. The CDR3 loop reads CASSPDPTGYNGQFF. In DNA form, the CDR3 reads TGTGCCAGCAGCCCCGACCCCACGGGGTACAATGGGCAGTTCTTC.

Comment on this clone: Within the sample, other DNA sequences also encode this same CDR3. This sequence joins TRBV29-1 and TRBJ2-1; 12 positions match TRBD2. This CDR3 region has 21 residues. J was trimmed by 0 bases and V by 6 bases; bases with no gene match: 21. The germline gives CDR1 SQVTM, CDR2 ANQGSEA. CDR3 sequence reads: CSVGGTGSGTSGSYSYNEQFF. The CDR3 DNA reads TGCAGCGTAGGCGGGACAGGGTCCGGGACTAGCGGGTCATACTCCTACAATGAGCAGTTCTTC.

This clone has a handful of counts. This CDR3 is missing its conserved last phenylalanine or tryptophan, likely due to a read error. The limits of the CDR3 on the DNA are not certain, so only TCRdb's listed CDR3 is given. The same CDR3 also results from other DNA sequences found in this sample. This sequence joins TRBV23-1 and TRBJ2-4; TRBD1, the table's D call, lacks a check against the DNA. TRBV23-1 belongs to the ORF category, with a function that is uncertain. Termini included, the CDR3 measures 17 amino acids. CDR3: CASSQSKVDGAVKHSVL.

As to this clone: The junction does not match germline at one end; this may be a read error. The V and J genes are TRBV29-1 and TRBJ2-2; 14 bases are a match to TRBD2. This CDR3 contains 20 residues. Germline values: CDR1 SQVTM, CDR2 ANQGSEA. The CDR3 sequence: CCVAMPAGLAGGSNTGELFF. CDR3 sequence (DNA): TGCTGCGTTGCCATGCCCGCCGGACTAGCGGGAGGTTCGAACACCGGGGAGCTGTTTTTT.

This CDR3 reads CSVGVTGSGSSGAYSYNEQFF. CDR3 DNA sequence: TGCAGTGTAGGAGTGACAGGGTCCGGGTCTAGCGGGGCATACTCCTACAATGAGCAGTTCTTC. The chain links TRBV29-1 to TRBJ2-1; TRBD2 matches at 9 bases. The CDR3 length is 21 residues. Germline-derived CDR1 and CDR2 are SQVTM and ANQGSEA.

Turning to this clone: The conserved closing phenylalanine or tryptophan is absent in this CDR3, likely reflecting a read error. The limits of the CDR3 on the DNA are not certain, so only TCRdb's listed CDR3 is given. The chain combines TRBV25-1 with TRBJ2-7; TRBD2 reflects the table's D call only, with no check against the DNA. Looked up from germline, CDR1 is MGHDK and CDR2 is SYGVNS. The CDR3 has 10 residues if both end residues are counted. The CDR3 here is CARSDLGGIP.

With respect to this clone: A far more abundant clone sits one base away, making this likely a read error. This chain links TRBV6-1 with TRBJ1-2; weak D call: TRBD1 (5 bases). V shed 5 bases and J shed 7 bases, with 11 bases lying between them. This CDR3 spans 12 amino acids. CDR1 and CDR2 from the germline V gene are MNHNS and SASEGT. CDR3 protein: CASSYIGGGYTF. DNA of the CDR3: TGTGCCAGCAGTTATATCGGGGGTGGCTACACCTTC.

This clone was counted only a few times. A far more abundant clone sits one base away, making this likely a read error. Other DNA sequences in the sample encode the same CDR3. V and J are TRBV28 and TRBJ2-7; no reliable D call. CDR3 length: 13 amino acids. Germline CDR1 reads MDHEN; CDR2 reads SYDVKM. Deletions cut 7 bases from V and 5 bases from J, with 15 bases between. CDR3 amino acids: CASMLPFGDEQYF. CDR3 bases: TGTGCCAGCATGCTCCCTTTTGGTGACGAGCAGTACTTC.

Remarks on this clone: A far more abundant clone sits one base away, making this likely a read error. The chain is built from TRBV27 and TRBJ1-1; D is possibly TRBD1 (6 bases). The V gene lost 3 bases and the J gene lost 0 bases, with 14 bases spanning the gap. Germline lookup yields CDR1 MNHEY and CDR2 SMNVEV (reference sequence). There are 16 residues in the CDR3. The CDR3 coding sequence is TGTGCCAGCAGTTTTCTGGGACATACAATGAACACTGAAGCTTTCTTT. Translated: CASSFLGHTMNTEAFF.

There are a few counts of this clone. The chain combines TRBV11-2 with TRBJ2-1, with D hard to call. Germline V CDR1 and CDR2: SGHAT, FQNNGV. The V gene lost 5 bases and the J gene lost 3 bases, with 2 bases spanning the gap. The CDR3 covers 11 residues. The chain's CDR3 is CASSDYNEQFF. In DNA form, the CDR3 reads TGTGCCAGCAGCGACTACAATGAGCAGTTCTTC.

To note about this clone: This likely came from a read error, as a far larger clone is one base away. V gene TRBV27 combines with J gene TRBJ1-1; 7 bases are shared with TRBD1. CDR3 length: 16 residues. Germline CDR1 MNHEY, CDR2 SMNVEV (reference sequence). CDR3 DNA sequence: TGTGCCAGCTGTTTTCTGGGACAGACAATGAACACTGAAGCTTTCTTT. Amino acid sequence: CASCFLGQTMNTEAFF.

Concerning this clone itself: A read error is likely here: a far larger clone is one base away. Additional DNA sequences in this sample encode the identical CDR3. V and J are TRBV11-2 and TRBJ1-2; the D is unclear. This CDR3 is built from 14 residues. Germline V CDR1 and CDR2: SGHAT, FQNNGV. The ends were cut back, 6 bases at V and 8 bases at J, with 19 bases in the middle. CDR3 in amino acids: CASSEYGSGAGYTF. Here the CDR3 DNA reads TGTGCCAGCAGTGAGTACGGCTCCGGTGCGGGCTACACCTTC.

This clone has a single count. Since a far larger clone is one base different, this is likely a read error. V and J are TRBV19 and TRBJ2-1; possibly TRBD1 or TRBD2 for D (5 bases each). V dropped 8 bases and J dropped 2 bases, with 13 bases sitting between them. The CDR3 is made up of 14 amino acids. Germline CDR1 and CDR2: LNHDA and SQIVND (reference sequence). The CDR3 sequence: CASAGGVTYNEQFF. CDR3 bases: TGTGCCAGTGCTGGGGGAGTGACCTACAATGAGCAGTTCTTC. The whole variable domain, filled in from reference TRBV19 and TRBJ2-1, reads DGGITQSPKYLFRKEGQNVTLSCEQNLNHDAMYWYRQDPGQGLRLIYYSQIVNDFQKGDIAEGYSVSREKKESFPLTVTSAQKNPTAFYLCASAGGVTYNEQFFGPGTRLTVL.

CDR3 DNA: TGTGCCAGCAGTCCCATGGGGGGTGAGCAGTTCTTC. It translates to CASSPMGGEQFF. The rearrangement links TRBV7-2 to TRBJ2-1; D is possibly TRBD2 (6 bases). Trimming shortened V by 6 bases and J by 9 bases, and 12 bases separated the two germline ends. CDR3 length equals 12 residues. The germline V gene has CDR1 SGHTA and CDR2 FQGNSA.

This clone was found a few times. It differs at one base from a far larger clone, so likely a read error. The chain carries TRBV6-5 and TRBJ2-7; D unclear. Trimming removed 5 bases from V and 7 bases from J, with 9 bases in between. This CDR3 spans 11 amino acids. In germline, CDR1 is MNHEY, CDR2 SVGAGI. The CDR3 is CASSAHNEQYF. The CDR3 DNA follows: TGTGCCAGCAGTGCCCACAATGAGCAGTACTTC.

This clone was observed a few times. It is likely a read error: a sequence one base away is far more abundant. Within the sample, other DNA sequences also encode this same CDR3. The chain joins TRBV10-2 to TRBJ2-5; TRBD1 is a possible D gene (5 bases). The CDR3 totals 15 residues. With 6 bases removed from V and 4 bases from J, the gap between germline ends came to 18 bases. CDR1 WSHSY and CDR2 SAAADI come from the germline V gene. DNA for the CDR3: TGCGCCAGCAGCGGCTTAAGGGGCAGTGGAGAGACCCAGTACTTC. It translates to CASSGLRGSGETQYF.

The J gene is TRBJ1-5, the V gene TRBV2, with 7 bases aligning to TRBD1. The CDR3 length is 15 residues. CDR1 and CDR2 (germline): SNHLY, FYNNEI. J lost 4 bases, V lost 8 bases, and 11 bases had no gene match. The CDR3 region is CASRTGVMSNQPQHF. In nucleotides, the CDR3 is TGTGCCAGCCGAACAGGGGTAATGAGTAATCAGCCCCAGCATTTT.

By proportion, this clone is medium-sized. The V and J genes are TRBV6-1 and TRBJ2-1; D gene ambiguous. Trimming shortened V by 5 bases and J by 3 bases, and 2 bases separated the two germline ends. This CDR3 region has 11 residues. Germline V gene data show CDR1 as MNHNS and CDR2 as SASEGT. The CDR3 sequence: CASSIYNEQFF. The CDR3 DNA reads TGTGCCAGCAGTATCTACAATGAGCAGTTCTTC.

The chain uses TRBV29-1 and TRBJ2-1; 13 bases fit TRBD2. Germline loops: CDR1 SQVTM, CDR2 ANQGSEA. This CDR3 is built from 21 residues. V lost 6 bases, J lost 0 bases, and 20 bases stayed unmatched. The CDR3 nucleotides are TGCAGCGTCGGAGGGAGGGGGGCCGGGACTAGCGGGGCATACTCCTACAATGAGCAGTTCTTC. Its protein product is CSVGGRGAGTSGAYSYNEQFF.

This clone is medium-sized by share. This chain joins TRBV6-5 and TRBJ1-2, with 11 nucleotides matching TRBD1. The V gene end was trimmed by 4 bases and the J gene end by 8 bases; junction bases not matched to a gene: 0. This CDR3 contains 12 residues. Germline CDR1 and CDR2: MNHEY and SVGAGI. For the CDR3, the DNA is TGTGCCAGCAGTTGGACAGGGGGCGGCTACACCTTC. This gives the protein CASSWTGGGYTF.

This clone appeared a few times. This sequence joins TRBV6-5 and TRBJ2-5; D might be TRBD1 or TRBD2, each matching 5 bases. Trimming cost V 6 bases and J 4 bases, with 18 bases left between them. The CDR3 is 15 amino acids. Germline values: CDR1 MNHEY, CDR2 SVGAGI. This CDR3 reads CASRGLRGSGETQYF. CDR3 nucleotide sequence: TGTGCCAGCAGGGGGTTGAGGGGCAGTGGAGAGACCCAGTACTTC.